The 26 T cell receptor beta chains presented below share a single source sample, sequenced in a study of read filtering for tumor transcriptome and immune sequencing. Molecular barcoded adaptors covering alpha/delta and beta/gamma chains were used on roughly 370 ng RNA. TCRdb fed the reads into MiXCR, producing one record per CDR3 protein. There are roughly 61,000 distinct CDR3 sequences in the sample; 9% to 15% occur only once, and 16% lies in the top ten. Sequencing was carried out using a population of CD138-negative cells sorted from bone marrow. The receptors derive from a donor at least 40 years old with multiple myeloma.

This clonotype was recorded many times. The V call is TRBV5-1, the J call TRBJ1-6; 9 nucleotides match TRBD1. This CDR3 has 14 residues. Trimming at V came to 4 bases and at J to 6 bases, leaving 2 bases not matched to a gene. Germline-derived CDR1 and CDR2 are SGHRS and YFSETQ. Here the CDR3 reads CASSRDRANSPLHF. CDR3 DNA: TGCGCCAGCAGCAGGGACAGGGCTAATTCACCCCTCCACTTT.

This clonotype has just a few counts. This CDR3 reads CASGPQPGTGRGTQYF. The CDR3 DNA is TGTGCCAGCGGCCCACAACCCGGGACAGGCCGGGGCACCCAGTACTTC. This chain uses TRBV7-3 with TRBJ2-5, with 8 positions matching TRBD1. Looked up from germline, CDR1 is SGHTA and CDR2 is FQGTGA. The ends lost 8 bases at V and 8 bases at J; junction bases unmatched: 19. This CDR3 spans 16 amino acids. The variable domain in full, with the rest retrieved from reference TRBV7-3 and TRBJ2-5, is GAGVSQTPSNKVTEKGKYVELRCDPISGHTALYWYRQSLGQGPEFLIYFQGTGAADDSGLPNDRFFAVRPEGSVSTLKIQRTERGDSAVYLCASGPQPGTGRGTQYFGPGTRLLVL.

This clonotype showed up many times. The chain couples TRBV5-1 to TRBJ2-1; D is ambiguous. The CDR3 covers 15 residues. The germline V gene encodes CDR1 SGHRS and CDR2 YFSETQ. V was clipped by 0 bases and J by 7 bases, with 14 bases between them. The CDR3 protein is CASSLGALSKNEQFF. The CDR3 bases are TGCGCCAGCAGCTTGGGGGCCCTAAGCAAAAATGAGCAGTTCTTC.

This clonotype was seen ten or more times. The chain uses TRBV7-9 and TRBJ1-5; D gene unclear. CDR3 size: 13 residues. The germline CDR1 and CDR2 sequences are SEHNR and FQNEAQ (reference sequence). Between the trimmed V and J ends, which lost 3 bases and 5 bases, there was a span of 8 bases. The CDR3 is CASSFLSDQPQHF. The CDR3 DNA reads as TGTGCCAGCAGCTTTCTCTCGGATCAGCCCCAGCATTTT. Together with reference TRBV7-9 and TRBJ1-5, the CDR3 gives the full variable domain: DTGVSQNPRHKITKRGQNVTFRCDPISEHNRLYWYRQTLGQGPEFLTYFQNEAQLEKSRLLSDRFSAERPKGSFSTLEIQRTEQGDSAMYLCASSFLSDQPQHFGDGTRLSIL.

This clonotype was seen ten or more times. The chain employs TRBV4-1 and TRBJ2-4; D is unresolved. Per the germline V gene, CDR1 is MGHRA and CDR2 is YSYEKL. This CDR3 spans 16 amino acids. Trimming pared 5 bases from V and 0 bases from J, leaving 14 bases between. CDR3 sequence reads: CASSDGWPLAKNIQYF. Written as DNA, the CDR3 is TGCGCCAGCAGCGACGGTTGGCCACTAGCCAAAAACATTCAGTACTTC.

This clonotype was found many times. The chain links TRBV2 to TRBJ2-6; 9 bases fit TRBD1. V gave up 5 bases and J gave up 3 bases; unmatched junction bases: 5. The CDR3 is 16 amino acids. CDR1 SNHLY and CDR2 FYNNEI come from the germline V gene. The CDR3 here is CASSPGTGRGANVLTF. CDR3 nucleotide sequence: TGTGCCAGCAGTCCCGGGACAGGGCGTGGGGCCAACGTCCTGACTTTC.

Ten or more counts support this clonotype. CDR3 nucleotides: TGTGCCAGCAGGGTGGGAGCAGGGGTCAATCAGCCCCAGCATTTT. Its translation is CASRVGAGVNQPQHF. The gene calls are TRBV5-5 and TRBJ1-5, with D perhaps matching TRBD1 (6 bases). Deletions cut 5 bases from V and 3 bases from J, with 15 bases between. CDR1 is SGHKS and CDR2 is YYEKEE in the germline V gene (reference sequence). The CDR3 length is 15 residues.

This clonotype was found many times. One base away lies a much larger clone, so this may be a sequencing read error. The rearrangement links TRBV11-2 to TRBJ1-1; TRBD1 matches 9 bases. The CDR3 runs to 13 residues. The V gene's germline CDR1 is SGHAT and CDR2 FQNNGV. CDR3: CASSQTQGAETFF. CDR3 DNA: TGTGCCAGCAGCCAGACACAGGGGGCTGAAACTTTCTTT. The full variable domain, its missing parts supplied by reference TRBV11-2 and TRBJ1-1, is EAGVAQSPRYKIIEKRQSVAFWCNPISGHATLYWYQQILGQGPKLLIQFQNNGVVDDSQLPKDRFSAERLKGVDSTLKIQPAKLEDSAVYLCASSQTQGAETFFGQGTRLTVV.

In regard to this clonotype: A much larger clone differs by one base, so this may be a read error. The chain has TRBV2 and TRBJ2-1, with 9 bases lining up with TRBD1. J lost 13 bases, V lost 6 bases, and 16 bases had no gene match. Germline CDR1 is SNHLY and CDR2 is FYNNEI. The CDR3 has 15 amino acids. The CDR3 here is CASRTGQGRQETQFF. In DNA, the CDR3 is TGTGCCAGCAGAACGGGACAGGGAAGACAAGAGACCCAGTTCTTC.

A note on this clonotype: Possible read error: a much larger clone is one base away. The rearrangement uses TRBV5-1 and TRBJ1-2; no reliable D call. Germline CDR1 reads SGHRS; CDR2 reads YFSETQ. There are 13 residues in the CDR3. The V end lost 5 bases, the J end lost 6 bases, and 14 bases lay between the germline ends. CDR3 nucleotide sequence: TGCGCCAGCAGTAATTACCGGAGCAATGGCTACACCTTC. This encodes CASSNYRSNGYTF.

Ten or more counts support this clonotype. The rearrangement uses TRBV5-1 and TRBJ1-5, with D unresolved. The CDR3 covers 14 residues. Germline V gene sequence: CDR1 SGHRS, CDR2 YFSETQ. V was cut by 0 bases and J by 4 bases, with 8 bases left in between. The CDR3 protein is CASSLVSGNQPQHF. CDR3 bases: TGCGCCAGCAGCTTGGTTTCCGGGAATCAGCCCCAGCATTTT.

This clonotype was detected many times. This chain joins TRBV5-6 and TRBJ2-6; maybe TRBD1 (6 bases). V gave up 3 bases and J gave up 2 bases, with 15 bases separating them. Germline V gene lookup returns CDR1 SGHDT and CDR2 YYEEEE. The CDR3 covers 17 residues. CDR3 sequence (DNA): TGTGCCAGCAGCTGGACTGTAGGGGGAGCTGGGGCCAACGTCCTGACTTTC. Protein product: CASSWTVGGAGANVLTF.

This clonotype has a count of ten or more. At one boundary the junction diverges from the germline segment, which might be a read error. As DNA, the CDR3 is TGTGCCAGCAGCCGGGACTCCTCACCCCTTCCCTTC. Its protein is CASSRDSSPLPF. The gene calls are TRBV7-2 and TRBJ2-1, with D perhaps matching TRBD2 (6 bases). The CDR3 is 12 amino acids. Germline V lookup: CDR1 SGHTA, CDR2 FQGNSA.

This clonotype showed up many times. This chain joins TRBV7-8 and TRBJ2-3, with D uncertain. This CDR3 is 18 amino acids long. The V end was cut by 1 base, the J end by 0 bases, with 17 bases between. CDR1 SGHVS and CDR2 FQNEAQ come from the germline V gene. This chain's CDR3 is CASSLGGVGRASTDTQYF. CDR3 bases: TGTGCCAGCAGCTTAGGCGGCGTCGGGCGTGCTAGCACAGATACGCAGTATTTT.

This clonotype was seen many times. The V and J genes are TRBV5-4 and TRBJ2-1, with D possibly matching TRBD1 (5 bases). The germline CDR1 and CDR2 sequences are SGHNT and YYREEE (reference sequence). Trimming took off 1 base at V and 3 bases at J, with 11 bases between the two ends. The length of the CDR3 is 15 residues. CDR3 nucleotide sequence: TGTGCCAGCAGCTTGACTGGGGCGATCTACAATGAGCAGTTCTTC. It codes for CASSLTGAIYNEQFF.

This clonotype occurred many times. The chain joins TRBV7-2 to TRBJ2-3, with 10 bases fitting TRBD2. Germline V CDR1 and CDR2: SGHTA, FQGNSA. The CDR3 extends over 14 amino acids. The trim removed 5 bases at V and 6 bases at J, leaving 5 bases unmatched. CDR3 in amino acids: CASSLGLAVDTQYF. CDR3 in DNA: TGTGCCAGCAGCCTCGGACTAGCGGTCGATACGCAGTATTTT.

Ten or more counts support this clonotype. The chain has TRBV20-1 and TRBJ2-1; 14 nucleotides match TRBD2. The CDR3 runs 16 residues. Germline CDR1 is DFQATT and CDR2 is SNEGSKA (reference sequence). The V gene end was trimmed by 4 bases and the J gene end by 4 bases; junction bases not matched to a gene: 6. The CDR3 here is CSATPGLAGDYNEQFF. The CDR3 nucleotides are TGCAGTGCTACCCCGGGACTAGCGGGGGATTACAATGAGCAGTTCTTC.

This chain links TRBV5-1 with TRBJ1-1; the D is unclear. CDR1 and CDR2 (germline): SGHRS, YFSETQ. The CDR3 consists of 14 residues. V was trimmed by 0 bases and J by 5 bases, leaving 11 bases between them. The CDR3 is CASSLDPAGTEAFF. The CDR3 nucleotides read TGCGCCAGCAGCTTGGACCCGGCGGGGACTGAAGCTTTCTTT.

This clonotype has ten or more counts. The CDR3 spells CASSIRGAGGNTEAFF. For the CDR3, the DNA is TGCGCCAGCAGCATACGAGGGGCAGGGGGGAACACTGAAGCTTTCTTT. This chain links TRBV5-1 with TRBJ1-1; 7 positions match TRBD1. Germline V lookup: CDR1 SGHRS, CDR2 YFSETQ. V shed 4 bases, J shed 1 base, and the junction held 10 bases outside the gene matches. The CDR3 length is 16 residues.

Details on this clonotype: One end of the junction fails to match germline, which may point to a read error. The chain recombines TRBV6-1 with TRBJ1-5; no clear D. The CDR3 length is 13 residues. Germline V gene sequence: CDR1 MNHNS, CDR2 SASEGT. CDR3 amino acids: CASNQAINQTQHF. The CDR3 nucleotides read TGTGCCAGCAACCAGGCTATCAATCAGACCCAGCATTTT.

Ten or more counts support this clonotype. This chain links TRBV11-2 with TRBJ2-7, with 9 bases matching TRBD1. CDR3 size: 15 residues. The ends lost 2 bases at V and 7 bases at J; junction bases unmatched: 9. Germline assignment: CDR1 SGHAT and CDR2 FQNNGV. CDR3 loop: CASSLSSQGASEQYF. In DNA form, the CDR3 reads TGTGCCAGCAGCTTAAGTTCACAGGGGGCTAGTGAGCAGTACTTC.

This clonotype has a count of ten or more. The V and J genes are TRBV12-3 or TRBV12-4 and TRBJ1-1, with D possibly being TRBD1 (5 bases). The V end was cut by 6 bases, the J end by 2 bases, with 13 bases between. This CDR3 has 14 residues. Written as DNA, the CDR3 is TGTGCCAGCAGGACAACACAGGTAAACACTGAAGCTTTCTTT. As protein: CASRTTQVNTEAFF.

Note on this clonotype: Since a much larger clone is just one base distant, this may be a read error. CDR3 region: CAGSNSAYEQYF. Here the CDR3 DNA reads TGTGCCGGCAGTAATTCGGCCTACGAGCAGTACTTC. V usage is TRBV27 and J usage is TRBJ2-7; D remains ambiguous. The CDR3 loop spans 12 amino acids. Germline V gives CDR1 MNHEY, CDR2 SMNVEV (reference sequence).

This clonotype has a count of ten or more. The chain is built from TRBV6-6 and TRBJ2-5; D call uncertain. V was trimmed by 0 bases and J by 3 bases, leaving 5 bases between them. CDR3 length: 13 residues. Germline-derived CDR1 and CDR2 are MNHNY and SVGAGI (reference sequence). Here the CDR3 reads CASSYSEEETQYF. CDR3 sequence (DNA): TGTGCCAGCAGTTACTCGGAAGAAGAGACCCAGTACTTC.

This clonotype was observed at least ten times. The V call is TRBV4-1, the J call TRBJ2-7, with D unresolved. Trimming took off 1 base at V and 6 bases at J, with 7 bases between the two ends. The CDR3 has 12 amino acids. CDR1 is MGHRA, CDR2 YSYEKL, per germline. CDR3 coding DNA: TGCGCCAGCAGCCAAGTCGCCCGCGAGCAGTACTTC. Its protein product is CASSQVAREQYF.

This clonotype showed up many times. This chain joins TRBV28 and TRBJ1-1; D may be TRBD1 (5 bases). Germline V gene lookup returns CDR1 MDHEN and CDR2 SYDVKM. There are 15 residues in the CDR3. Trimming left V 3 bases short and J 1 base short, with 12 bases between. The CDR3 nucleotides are TGTGCCAGCAGTTTTAGTGGGGGTTCGAACACTGAAGCTTTCTTT. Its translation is CASSFSGGSNTEAFF.